The rows below give T cell receptor beta chains drawn from one sample of a study of STAT5B mutations in CD4+ large granular lymphocyte leukemia. The data were produced by immunoSEQ multiplex PCR, yet TCRdb's version contains in-frame clones alone and is incomplete. The table has under 40,000 clones, roughly 77% seen once. Material: CD4+ T cells from blood buffy coats. These receptors were collected from a human donor in good health. CDR3s include the opening cysteine and the closing phenylalanine or tryptophan. The order of the fields is clone size, J gene, D gene, V gene, CDR3 protein, CDR3 DNA. A D gene is named only where the DNA matches it firmly. Some rows mark clone size as missing; the rest say once, few, many or name a class of expanded clone.

.,TRBJ2-2,TRBD2,TRBV6-4,CAGGMASGGAHDTGELFF,TGTGCCGGAGGGATGGCTAGCGGGGGGGCGCATGACACCGGGGAGCTGTTTTTT
.,TRBJ1-1,TRBD1,TRBV15,CATKPQGATEAFF,TGTGCCACCAAGCCACAGGGGGCCACTGAAGCTTTCTTT
few,TRBJ2-7,.,TRBV5-8,CASSLVGGVHEQYF,TGTGCCAGCAGCTTGGTCGGTGGCGTCCACGAGCAGTACTTC
.,TRBJ2-7,TRBD1,TRBV5-1,CASSGTGISYEQYF,TGCGCCAGCAGCGGGACAGGGATTTCCTACGAGCAGTACTTC
.,TRBJ2-6,.,TRBV6-1,CASSDRGTGANVLTF,TGTGCCAGCAGTGATCGAGGTACTGGGGCCAACGTCCTGACTTTC
.,TRBJ2-3,.,TRBV10-3,CAIRGDSTDTQYF,TGTGCCATCAGGGGGGACTCCACAGATACGCAGTATTTT
few,TRBJ2-1,TRBD2,TRBV7-8,CASSSGGDEQFF,TGTGCCAGCAGCTCCGGGGGGGATGAGCAGTTCTTC
.,TRBJ2-5,TRBD2,TRBV7-2,CASSLDASGGSETQYF,TGTGCCAGCAGCTTAGATGCTAGCGGGGGGTCAGAGACCCAGTACTTC
.,TRBJ2-5,TRBD2,TRBV11-2,CASRRAGGPQETQYF,TGTGCCAGCAGAAGAGCGGGGGGGCCGCAAGAGACCCAGTACTTC
once,TRBJ1-2,.,TRBV29-1,CSGSGVNYGYTF,TGCAGCGGTTCAGGGGTTAACTATGGCTACACCTTC
.,TRBJ2-1,.,TRBV1,CTSSQVGLAGYNEQFF,TGCACCAGCAGCCAAGTCGGGCTAGCGGGGTACAATGAGCAGTTCTTC
.,TRBJ2-3,TRBD2,TRBV7-2,CASSLLLAGNTDTQYF,TGTGCCAGCAGCTTACTACTAGCGGGGAATACAGATACGCAGTATTTT
.,TRBJ2-2,.,TRBV30,CAYVPPPNTGELFF,TGTGCCTACGTGCCGCCCCCGAACACCGGGGAGCTGTTTTTT
.,TRBJ1-1,.,TRBV30,CAWSRGYTEAFF,TGTGCCTGGAGCCGAGGGTACACTGAAGCTTTCTTT
.,TRBJ2-7,TRBD2,TRBV7-9,CASSQPGLAGGERSYEQYF,TGTGCCAGCAGCCAGCCGGGACTAGCGGGGGGCGAGAGATCCTACGAGCAGTACTTC
few,TRBJ1-2,.,TRBV28,CASSQFPNYGYTF,TGTGCCAGCAGCCAATTTCCGAACTATGGCTACACCTTC
.,TRBJ1-4,.,TRBV7-6,CASSLEPGNEKLFF,TGTGCCAGCAGCTTAGAACCCGGAAATGAAAAACTGTTTTTT
.,TRBJ2-3,TRBD2,TRBV15,CATSRGRLAGGPDTQYF,TGTGCCACCAGCAGGGGTAGACTAGCGGGGGGGCCAGATACGCAGTATTTT
.,TRBJ1-2,.,TRBV28,CASKPQHGYTF,TGTGCCAGCAAGCCGCAGCATGGCTACACCTTC
.,TRBJ1-2,.,TRBV5-4,CASSPGTESIYGYTF,TGTGCCAGCAGCCCCGGGACTGAATCAATCTATGGCTACACCTTC
.,TRBJ1-3,TRBD1,TRBV5-1,CASSVGQNGRSGNTIYF,TGCGCCAGCAGCGTGGGACAGAACGGCCGCTCTGGAAACACCATATATTTT
.,TRBJ2-5,TRBD1,TRBV29-1,CSVRGTGEKETQYF,TGCAGCGTTCGTGGGACAGGGGAGAAAGAGACCCAGTACTTC
.,TRBJ1-1,TRBD1,TRBV18,CASSLSGTGGTEAFF,TGTGCCAGCTCACTATCCGGGACAGGGGGCACTGAAGCTTTCTTT
.,TRBJ1-6,.,TRBV10-3,CAISGSNSPLHF,TGTGCCATCAGTGGAAGTAATTCACCCCTCCACTTT
.,TRBJ1-1,.,TRBV5-1,CASSPGSVEAFF,TGCGCCAGCAGCCCAGGGAGCGTAGAAGCTTTCTTT
once,TRBJ2-2,TRBD1,TRBV7-8,CASSLGTGGITGELFF,TGTGCCAGCAGCTTAGGGACAGGGGGAATCACCGGGGAGCTGTTTTTT
few,TRBJ1-1,.,TRBV6-1,CASSDSRAFF,TGTGCCAGCAGTGACAGTCGAGCTTTCTTT
.,TRBJ1-3,.,TRBV9,CASSVDGGGGKKNTIYF,TGTGCCAGCAGCGTAGACGGAGGGGGAGGGAAAAAAAACACCATATATTTT
.,TRBJ2-7,.,TRBV5-6,CASSRQDSPWFHEQYF,TGTGCCAGCAGCCGCCAGGACAGTCCTTGGTTCCACGAGCAGTACTTC